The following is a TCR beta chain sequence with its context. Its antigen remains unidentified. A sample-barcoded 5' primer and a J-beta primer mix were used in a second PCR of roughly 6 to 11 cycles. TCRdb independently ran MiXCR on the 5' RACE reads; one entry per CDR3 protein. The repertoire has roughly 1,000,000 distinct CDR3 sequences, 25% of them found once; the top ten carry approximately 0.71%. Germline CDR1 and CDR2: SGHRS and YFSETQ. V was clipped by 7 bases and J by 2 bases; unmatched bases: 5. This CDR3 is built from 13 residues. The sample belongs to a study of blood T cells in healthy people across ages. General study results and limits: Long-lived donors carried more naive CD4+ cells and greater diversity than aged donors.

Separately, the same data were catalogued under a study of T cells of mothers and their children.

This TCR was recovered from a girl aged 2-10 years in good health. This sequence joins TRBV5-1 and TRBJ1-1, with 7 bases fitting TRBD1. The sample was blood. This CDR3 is CASGGTANTEAFF. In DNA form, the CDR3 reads TGCGCCAGCGGAGGGACAGCTAACACTGAAGCTTTCTTT.